The rows below give T cell receptor beta chains drawn from one sample of a study of CD8 T cells in ankylosing spondylitis. TCRdb redid the calling of the 5' RACE reads with MiXCR, one entry per CDR3 protein. The table lists roughly 120,000 distinct CDR3 sequences, about 13% of them singletons. The sample comprised blood, either unsorted or a sorted T cell fraction (not recorded which). The receptors shown here come from a female donor with ankylosing spondylitis or in good health (not recorded which). Both conserved end residues are part of each CDR3. D genes are given only for firm matches. Clone size, where shown, is once, few, many, or a class for clones that have expanded.

cdr3_nt: TGTGCCAGCAGCTTGGGGCAGGGGTATCAGCCCCAGTATTTT
cdr3_aa: CASSLGQGYQPQYF
j_call: TRBJ2-3
clone_size: .
d_call: .
v_call: TRBV5-5

cdr3_nt: TGCAGTGCCCCCCTTAGTAGCGGGGGAACCTACGAGCAGTACTTC
cdr3_aa: CSAPLSSGGTYEQYF
j_call: TRBJ2-7
clone_size: many
d_call: TRBD2
v_call: TRBV20-1

cdr3_nt: TGCAGTGCTAGACCGGGACTAGTTACGGAGCAGTACTTC
cdr3_aa: CSARPGLVTEQYF
j_call: TRBJ2-7
clone_size: many
d_call: TRBD2
v_call: TRBV20-1

cdr3_nt: TGCAGTGCTATCCCATCGACAGGCAATCAGCCCCAGCATTTT
cdr3_aa: CSAIPSTGNQPQHF
j_call: TRBJ1-5
clone_size: .
d_call: .
v_call: TRBV20-1

cdr3_nt: TGTGCCACCAGTGATGACGCCGTGGGGGGAGGCTACGAGCAGTACTTC
cdr3_aa: CATSDDAVGGGYEQYF
j_call: TRBJ2-7
clone_size: few
d_call: .
v_call: TRBV24-1

cdr3_nt: TGTGCCAGCAGCACACTAGCGCACTCCTACGAGCAGTACTTC
cdr3_aa: CASSTLAHSYEQYF
j_call: TRBJ2-7
clone_size: few
d_call: TRBD2
v_call: TRBV7-9

cdr3_nt: TGTGCCAGCAGTTTCACCGGACAGGGCCTTGGCTACACCTTC
cdr3_aa: CASSFTGQGLGYTF
j_call: TRBJ1-2
clone_size: many
d_call: TRBD1
v_call: TRBV6-2/TRBV6-3

cdr3_nt: TGTGCCACCACCGCCTTGAACACCGGGGAGCTGTTTTTT
cdr3_aa: CATTALNTGELFF
j_call: TRBJ2-2
clone_size: .
d_call: .
v_call: TRBV19

cdr3_nt: TGTGCCAGCAGGCAGCGGGTTTCAGATACGCAGTATTTT
cdr3_aa: CASRQRVSDTQYF
j_call: TRBJ2-3
clone_size: many
d_call: .
v_call: TRBV27

cdr3_nt: TGCAGCGTTCGGGGAGAAACTCATTATGGCTACACCTTC
cdr3_aa: CSVRGETHYGYTF
j_call: TRBJ1-2
clone_size: many
d_call: .
v_call: TRBV29-1

cdr3_nt: TGCGCCAGCAGCCAAAGCGGGAGGACCTTCACAGATACGCAGTATTTT
cdr3_aa: CASSQSGRTFTDTQYF
j_call: TRBJ2-3
clone_size: few
d_call: TRBD2
v_call: TRBV5-1

cdr3_nt: TGTGCCAGCAGCGTAGCCGGGGATTCTGGAAACACCATATATTTT
cdr3_aa: CASSVAGDSGNTIYF
j_call: TRBJ1-3
clone_size: .
d_call: .
v_call: TRBV9

cdr3_nt: TGTGCCAGCAGCCTAAGCGGGACAGGGGGCCATGAGCAGTACTTC
cdr3_aa: CASSLSGTGGHEQYF
j_call: TRBJ2-7
clone_size: once
d_call: TRBD1
v_call: TRBV7-9

cdr3_nt: TGCAGTGCTAGAGCCGGGACAAAGCATCACACTGAAGCTTTCTTT
cdr3_aa: CSARAGTKHHTEAFF
j_call: TRBJ1-1
clone_size: .
d_call: .
v_call: TRBV20-1

cdr3_nt: TGTGCCAGCAGCTTATCGGGGGAGTACAATGAGCAGTTCTTC
cdr3_aa: CASSLSGEYNEQFF
j_call: TRBJ2-1
clone_size: many
d_call: .
v_call: TRBV11-3

cdr3_nt: TGCAGTGCTAGAAAACGACCGAAGGGAGGAAATGGCTACACCTTC
cdr3_aa: CSARKRPKGGNGYTF
j_call: TRBJ1-2
clone_size: many
d_call: .
v_call: TRBV20-1

cdr3_nt: TGCGCCAGCAGCTTGGAACCTAGAAGCAATCAGCCCCAGCATTTT
cdr3_aa: CASSLEPRSNQPQHF
j_call: TRBJ1-5
clone_size: .
d_call: .
v_call: TRBV5-1

cdr3_nt: TGTGCCTGGAGTGTAAGGGGAGACAGCAATCAGCCCCAGCATTTT
cdr3_aa: CAWSVRGDSNQPQHF
j_call: TRBJ1-5
clone_size: .
d_call: .
v_call: TRBV30

cdr3_nt: TGTGCCAGCAGTTTTTTTCCCCAAGAGGCCCAGTACTTC
cdr3_aa: CASSFFPQEAQYF
j_call: TRBJ2-5
clone_size: .
d_call: .
v_call: TRBV12-3/TRBV12-4

cdr3_nt: TGTGCCAGCAGCCAAGATTTGGCTAGCCGGTTCTTC
cdr3_aa: CASSQDLASRFF
j_call: TRBJ2-1
clone_size: many
d_call: .
v_call: TRBV4-2

cdr3_nt: TGTGCCAGCAGTTTTCAGGGGGCGGGTAATTCACCCCTCCACTTT
cdr3_aa: CASSFQGAGNSPLHF
j_call: TRBJ1-6
clone_size: .
d_call: TRBD1
v_call: TRBV12-3/TRBV12-4

cdr3_nt: TGTGCCAGCCTGCGATCTGGGGCCAACGTCCTGACTTTC
cdr3_aa: CASLRSGANVLTF
j_call: TRBJ2-6
clone_size: many
d_call: .
v_call: TRBV12-3/TRBV12-4